One sample yielded the 29 T cell receptor beta chains listed below, sequenced in a study of human T cells and chemical hapten exposure. Sample time point: patch test 3, about 24 weeks after DPC sensitization. As to treatment: therapeutic diphenylcyclopropenone sensitization with weekly scalp DPC. TCRdb recomputed calls from the RACE reads with MiXCR, one row per CDR3 protein. This sample has some 97,000 distinct CDR3 sequences, with less than 35% found just once. Sequences were derived from whole blood, sampled in connection with sensitization to the hapten diphenylcyclopropenone (DPC). The receptor source for this set is a man between 40 and 49 years old with alopecia areata. Some clones in this sample may be carry-over from other donors' samples.

The chain joins TRBV12-3 or TRBV12-4 to TRBJ2-3; D is uncertain. V was trimmed by 4 bases and J by 8 bases, leaving 7 bases between them. The CDR3 is 11 amino acids. CDR3 in amino acids: CASSYIGTQYF. The CDR3 DNA is TGTGCCAGCAGTTATATTGGTACGCAGTATTTT.

The rearrangement uses TRBV28 and TRBJ1-1; no firm D call. CDR3 length equals 14 residues. Deletions cut 3 bases from V and 1 base from J, with 9 bases between. Germline V gene data show CDR1 as MDHEN and CDR2 as SYDVKM. This CDR3 reads CASSLPRPNTEAFF. The CDR3 DNA reads TGTGCCAGCAGTTTGCCCAGACCGAACACTGAAGCTTTCTTT.

The chain uses TRBV4-1 and TRBJ1-1; D unclear. CDR3 size: 15 residues. Looked up from germline, CDR1 is MGHRA and CDR2 is YSYEKL. The V end was cut by 0 bases, the J end by 0 bases, with 8 bases between. CDR3 in amino acids: CASSQESAMNTEAFF. CDR3 coding DNA: TGCGCCAGCAGCCAAGAGTCAGCCATGAACACTGAAGCTTTCTTT.

The V gene is TRBV20-1, the J gene TRBJ2-7, with TRBD1 as a possible D gene (6 bases). Germline V CDR1 and CDR2: DFQATT, SNEGSKA (reference sequence). V was trimmed by 5 bases and J by 6 bases, leaving 11 bases between them. The CDR3 is made up of 11 amino acids. CDR3 residues: CSAQTGGEQYF. DNA for the CDR3: TGCAGTGCTCAGACAGGAGGCGAGCAGTACTTC.

This clonotype was found a few times. This chain joins TRBV5-1 and TRBJ2-5; 8 bases align to TRBD2. The CDR3 contains 17 residues. Trimming cost V 0 bases and J 4 bases; bases outside gene matches: 11. CDR1 and CDR2 (germline): SGHRS, YFSETQ. In DNA, the CDR3 is TGCGCCAGCAGCTTGGCGGCGGGAGGACTATCTTCAGAGACCCAGTACTTC. Protein sequence: CASSLAAGGLSSETQYF.

This clonotype was seen a few times. The chain carries TRBV7-7 and TRBJ2-2; 7 bases match TRBD1. J was trimmed by 5 bases and V by 5 bases; bases with no gene match: 8. The germline CDR1 and CDR2 sequences are SSHAT and FNYEAQ (reference sequence). The CDR3 runs 15 residues. The CDR3 spells CASSPNRGPTGELFF. CDR3 bases: TGTGCCAGCAGCCCTAACAGGGGCCCAACCGGGGAGCTGTTTTTT.

This chain joins TRBV15 and TRBJ1-4; D not certain. V dropped 4 bases and J dropped 7 bases, with 13 bases sitting between them. Germline V CDR1 and CDR2: LNHNV, YYDKDF (reference sequence). The CDR3 is made up of 14 amino acids. The CDR3 sequence: CATSKGRRGEKLFF. DNA of the CDR3: TGTGCCACCAGCAAGGGCCGGCGGGGTGAAAAACTGTTTTTT.

The chain links TRBV19 to TRBJ2-1; D possibly uses TRBD1 or TRBD2 (5 bases each). Germline V CDR1 and CDR2: LNHDA, SQIVND (reference sequence). V dropped 5 bases and J dropped 8 bases, with 25 bases sitting between them. The CDR3 sequence is 17 residues long. The CDR3 DNA is TGTGCCAGTAGTCCCAGAGGGGAACCTAGAGGGGCCGATGAGCAGTTCTTC. It yields the protein CASSPRGEPRGADEQFF.

With respect to this clonotype: A read error may be the cause here, since a much bigger clone is one base away. CDR3 protein: CASSTGTVNQPQHF. DNA for the CDR3: TGTGCCAGCAGCACCGGGACAGTCAATCAGCCCCAGCATTTT. The chain couples TRBV7-9 to TRBJ1-5; 7 nucleotides align to TRBD1. The CDR3 covers 14 residues. Losses at the gene ends were 5 bases for V and 3 bases for J; bases not matched to a gene: 4. Germline V lookup: CDR1 SEHNR, CDR2 FQNEAQ (reference sequence).

The chain is built from TRBV4-3 and TRBJ2-4; 7 bases fit TRBD1. This CDR3 is built from 15 residues. V dropped 0 bases and J dropped 2; count of bases not matched to a gene: 1. Germline CDR1 LGHNA, CDR2 YSLEER. This CDR3 is CASSQETGSKNIQYF. The CDR3 DNA reads as TGCGCCAGCAGCCAAGAGACAGGGTCCAAAAACATTCAGTACTTC.

This clonotype was recorded a few times. The chain employs TRBV12-3 or TRBV12-4 and TRBJ1-4; the match to TRBD1 covers 9 bases. The CDR3 totals 14 residues. V was pared by 5 bases and J by 10 bases, with 8 bases of the junction left unmatched. The CDR3 DNA reads TGTGCCAGCAGTCTCCGGGACAGGGATGGAAAACTGTTTTTT. Its translation is CASSLRDRDGKLFF.

This chain connects TRBV9 to TRBJ2-5; 11 bases are shared with TRBD2. Losses at the gene ends were 4 bases for V and 1 base for J; bases not matched to a gene: 3. This CDR3 is built from 15 residues. Germline V lookup: CDR1 SGDLS, CDR2 YYNGEE. The CDR3 spells CASSKTSGTQETQYF. The CDR3, as DNA: TGTGCCAGCAGCAAGACTAGCGGGACCCAAGAGACCCAGTACTTC.

This clonotype has only a few counts. CDR3 coding DNA: TGCAGTGCTAGAGCTAGCGGAGAAGTGAAGCAGTACTTC. This sequence encodes CSARASGEVKQYF. The J gene is TRBJ2-7, the V gene TRBV20-1; 7 nucleotides match TRBD2. V dropped 1 base and J dropped 8; count of bases not matched to a gene: 8. CDR3 length: 13 amino acids. Looked up from germline, CDR1 is DFQATT and CDR2 is SNEGSKA (reference sequence).

This clonotype was seen only a few times. The V call is TRBV25-1, the J call TRBJ2-2; D is unresolved. The V gene lost 4 bases and the J gene lost 5 bases, with 5 bases spanning the gap. CDR1 MGHDK and CDR2 SYGVNS come from the germline V gene. The CDR3 spans 12 residues. In nucleotides, the CDR3 is TGTGCCAGCAGTGTATTTACCGGGGAGCTGTTTTTT. Residues: CASSVFTGELFF.

This sequence joins TRBV28 and TRBJ2-1; D unclear. Trimming cost V 4 bases and J 5 bases, with 6 bases left between them. The length of the CDR3 is 12 residues. CDR1 and CDR2 (germline): MDHEN, SYDVKM. The CDR3 is CASSSTHNEQFF. The CDR3 bases are TGTGCCAGCAGTTCAACCCACAATGAGCAGTTCTTC.

V gene TRBV7-2 combines with J gene TRBJ2-7, with 8 bases fitting TRBD1. V was pared by 5 bases and J by 2 bases, with 5 bases of the junction left unmatched. The CDR3 loop spans 14 amino acids. The germline gives CDR1 SGHTA, CDR2 FQGNSA. The CDR3 is CASSPGGTPYEQYF. CDR3 nucleotides: TGTGCCAGCAGCCCAGGGGGCACCCCCTACGAGCAGTACTTC. Looking up the rest from reference TRBV7-2 and TRBJ2-7 gives the full variable domain: GAGVSQSPSNKVTEKGKDVELRCDPISGHTALYWYRQSLGQGLEFLIYFQGNSAPDKSGLPSDRFSAERTGGSVSTLTIQRTQQEDSAVYLCASSPGGTPYEQYFGPGTRLTVT.

The chain couples TRBV21-1 to TRBJ2-1; the table's D call TRBD1 went unverified against the DNA. TRBV21-1 has pseudogene status. The CDR3 sequence is 16 residues long. CDR3 residues: CASSKVGASSYNEQFF. CDR3 in DNA: TGTGCCAGCAGCAAAGTTGGGGCAAGCTCCTACAATGAGCAGTTCTTC.

This rearrangement joins TRBV10-3 to TRBJ2-1; 9 positions agree with TRBD1. V lost 3 bases, J lost 7 bases, and 4 bases stayed unmatched. Germline CDR1 reads ENHRY; CDR2 reads SYGVKD. The CDR3 is 14 residues long. CDR3 in amino acids: CAISDGTGNNEQFF. CDR3 in DNA: TGTGCCATCAGTGATGGGACAGGGAATAATGAGCAGTTCTTC.

This sequence joins TRBV14 and TRBJ2-7; 10 nucleotides line up with TRBD2. The CDR3 runs to 15 residues. Per germline, CDR1 SGHDN and CDR2 FVKESK. The trim removed 4 bases at V and 4 bases at J, leaving 7 bases unmatched. CDR3 bases: TGTGCCAGCAGCCCTCTAGCGGGAGATTCTTACGAGCAGTACTTC. It is translated as CASSPLAGDSYEQYF. The variable domain in full, with the rest retrieved from reference TRBV14 and TRBJ2-7, is EAGVTQFPSHSVIEKGQTVTLRCDPISGHDNLYWYRRVMGKEIKFLLHFVKESKQDESGMPNNRFLAERTGGTYSTLKVQPAELEDSGVYFCASSPLAGDSYEQYFGPGTRLTVT.

This clonotype showed up just a few times. The genes are TRBV7-2 and TRBJ2-3; D assignment may be TRBD1 or TRBD2 (5 bases each). The CDR3 has 16 residues. The V gene's germline CDR1 is SGHTA and CDR2 FQGNSA. V lost 5 bases, J lost 6 bases, and 21 bases lay in between. The CDR3 DNA is TGTGCCAGCAGCCCCCAAGCTGGGGTTTGGGGGGATACGCAGTATTTT. This codes for CASSPQAGVWGDTQYF.

The chain employs TRBV7-2 and TRBJ2-7, with 13 bases identical to TRBD2. CDR1 SGHTA and CDR2 FQGNSA come from the germline V gene. V shed 5 bases and J 13 bases; nucleotides not matched to a gene: 11. The length of the CDR3 is 14 residues. CDR3 region: CASSPGQRTSGRYF. The CDR3 nucleotides read TGTGCCAGCAGCCCGGGACAGAGGACTAGCGGGAGATACTTC.

The chain links TRBV4-2 to TRBJ2-3; 7 nucleotides match TRBD2. CDR1 and CDR2 from the germline V gene are LGHNA and YNFKEQ. The junction had 5 bases not matched to a gene; V was cut back by 4 bases and J by 1 base. The CDR3 has 15 amino acids. CDR3 sequence: CASSRGSGGTDTQYF. CDR3 bases: TGTGCCAGCAGCCGGGGCAGCGGGGGCACAGATACGCAGTATTTT.

The chain combines TRBV20-1 with TRBJ2-2; 7 nucleotides agree with TRBD2. The CDR3 loop spans 14 amino acids. CDR1 and CDR2 from the germline V gene are DFQATT and SNEGSKA (reference sequence). The V and J ends lost 4 bases and 1 base, in that order; junction bases with no gene match: 3. The CDR3: CSATGLGNTGELFF. In nucleotides, the CDR3 is TGCAGTGCTACCGGACTAGGGAACACCGGGGAGCTGTTTTTT.

This sequence joins TRBV27 and TRBJ2-7; D remains unclear. The germline V gene encodes CDR1 MNHEY and CDR2 SMNVEV (reference sequence). Trimming took 0 bases from V and 3 from J, leaving 9 bases between them. The CDR3 length is 14 residues. Written as DNA, the CDR3 is TGTGCCAGCAGTTTATCAGGGTTTGGCTACGAGCAGTACTTC. Amino acids: CASSLSGFGYEQYF.

The J gene is TRBJ2-2, the V gene TRBV6-2 or TRBV6-3; D may correspond to TRBD1 or TRBD2 (5 bases each). In germline, CDR1 is MNHEY, CDR2 SVGEGT. Trimming shortened V by 2 bases and J by 4 bases, and 8 bases separated the two germline ends. This CDR3 contains 14 residues. CDR3 sequence (DNA): TGTGCCAGCAGTTACGAGGGGATCACCGGGGAGCTGTTTTTT. Residues: CASSYEGITGELFF.

The chain links TRBV20-1 to TRBJ2-7; 11 bases align to TRBD2. The trim removed 1 base at V and 6 bases at J, leaving 5 bases unmatched. CDR1 is DFQATT and CDR2 is SNEGSKA in the germline V gene (reference sequence). This CDR3 has 14 amino acids. The CDR3 nucleotides are TGCAGTGCTAGAGTAGCGGGAGGGCCCTCCGAGCAGTACTTC. It translates to CSARVAGGPSEQYF.

This clonotype was counted only a few times. The chain combines TRBV12-3 or TRBV12-4 with TRBJ1-6; unclear D gene. The CDR3 sequence is 14 residues long. V was clipped by 7 bases and J by 7 bases, with 14 bases between them. CDR3 region: CASTQLRVNSPLHF. The CDR3 nucleotides are TGTGCCAGCACCCAATTGAGAGTGAATTCACCCCTCCACTTT.

CDR3 protein: CASSLPISTDTQYF. For the CDR3, the DNA is TGTGCCAGCAGCTTACCCATAAGCACAGATACGCAGTATTTT. The rearrangement uses TRBV7-8 and TRBJ2-3; D not certain. The V end was cut by 2 bases, the J end by 0 bases, with 6 bases between. CDR3 size: 14 residues. The V gene's germline CDR1 is SGHVS and CDR2 FQNEAQ.

The gene calls are TRBV3-1 and TRBJ1-6; 12 nucleotides agree with TRBD1. Germline CDR1 is LGHDT and CDR2 is YNNKEL (reference sequence). Trimming took 3 bases from V and 14 from J; bases not matched to a gene: 8. There are 15 residues in the CDR3. The CDR3 spells CASSQKAGQGATLHF. As DNA, the CDR3 is TGTGCCAGCAGCCAGAAGGCGGGACAGGGGGCAACCCTCCACTTT.